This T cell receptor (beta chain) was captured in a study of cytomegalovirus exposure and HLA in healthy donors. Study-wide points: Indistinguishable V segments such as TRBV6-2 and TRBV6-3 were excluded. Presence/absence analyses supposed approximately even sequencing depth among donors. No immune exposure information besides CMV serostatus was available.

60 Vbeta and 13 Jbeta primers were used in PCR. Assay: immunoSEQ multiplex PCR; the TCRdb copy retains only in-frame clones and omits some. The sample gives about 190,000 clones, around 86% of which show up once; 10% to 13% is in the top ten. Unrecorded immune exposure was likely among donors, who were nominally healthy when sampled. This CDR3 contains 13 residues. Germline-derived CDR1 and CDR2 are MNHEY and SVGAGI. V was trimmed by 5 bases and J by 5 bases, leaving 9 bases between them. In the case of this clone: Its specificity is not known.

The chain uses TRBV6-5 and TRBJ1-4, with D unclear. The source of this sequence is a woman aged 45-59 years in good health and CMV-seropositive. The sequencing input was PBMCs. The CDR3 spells CASSKTGNEKLFF. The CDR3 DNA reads TGTGCCAGCAGTAAAACGGGGAATGAAAAACTGTTTTTT.